This T cell receptor (beta chain) was captured in a study of cytomegalovirus exposure and HLA in healthy donors. Study-wide background: T cells numbering around 170 million yielded roughly 120 million unique TCR beta sequences in an earlier analysis. Study-wide results and limits: TRBV6-2, TRBV6-3 and some other V segments were unresolvable in 87-base-pair reads.

This CDR3 has 15 residues. V was clipped by 4 bases and J by 5 bases; unmatched bases: 5. The germline gives CDR1 SNHLY, CDR2 FYNNEI. The PCR made use of 60 Vbeta and 13 Jbeta primers. Generated by immunoSEQ multiplex PCR, the TCRdb table keeps only in-frame clones and is missing some. Of under 300,000 clones listed, approximately 91% are singletons. In the case of this clone: The antigen is undetermined.

When sampled, the donors appeared nominally healthy, though they likely had unrecorded immune exposures. The V gene is TRBV2, the J gene TRBJ2-3, with 11 nucleotides matching TRBD2. Input material: PBMCs. This sequence originates from a girl aged 2 to 10 in good health and CMV-seronegative. CDR3 amino acids: CASSVSGGAVDTQYF. CDR3 nucleotides: TGTGCCAGCAGTGTTAGCGGGGGGGCTGTAGATACGCAGTATTTT.